This TCR beta chain was observed in a study of blood T cell repertoires in COVID-19. For the study at large: Sites in the United States, Italy and Spain provided acute and convalescent COVID-19 samples. The analysed material was cDNA or gDNA that came from T cells, B-cell-depleted T cells, or PBMCs.

This CDR3 region has 17 residues. Germline-derived CDR1 and CDR2 are SGHRS and YFSETQ. V shed 2 bases and J 3 bases; nucleotides not matched to a gene: 8. Data came from immunoSEQ multiplex PCR; TCRdb stores just in-frame clones and leaves some out. This repertoire shows about 150,000 clones, about four fifths found once; its top ten account for less than 30%. The sequence was obtained from a woman aged 55 to 70 with acute or convalescent COVID-19. Source material: peripheral blood. The V and J genes are TRBV5-1 and TRBJ1-2; 12 bases fit TRBD1. The CDR3 DNA is TGCGCCAGCAGCTTCGGGGACAGGGGGCTGAGGGACTATGGCTACACCTTC. It yields the protein CASSFGDRGLRDYGYTF.